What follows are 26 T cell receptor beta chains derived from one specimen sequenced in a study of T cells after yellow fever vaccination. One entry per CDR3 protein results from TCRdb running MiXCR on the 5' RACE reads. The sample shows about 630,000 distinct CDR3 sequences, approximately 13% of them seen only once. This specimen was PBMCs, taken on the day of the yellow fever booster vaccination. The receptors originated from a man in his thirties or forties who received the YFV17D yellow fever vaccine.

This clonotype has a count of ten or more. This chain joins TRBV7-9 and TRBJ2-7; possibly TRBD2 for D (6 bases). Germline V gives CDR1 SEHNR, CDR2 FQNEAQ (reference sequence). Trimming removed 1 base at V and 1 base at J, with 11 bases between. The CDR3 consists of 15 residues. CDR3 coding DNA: TGTGCCAGCAGCTTAGGAGGGACTCTTTCCTACGAGCAGTACTTC. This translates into CASSLGGTLSYEQYF.

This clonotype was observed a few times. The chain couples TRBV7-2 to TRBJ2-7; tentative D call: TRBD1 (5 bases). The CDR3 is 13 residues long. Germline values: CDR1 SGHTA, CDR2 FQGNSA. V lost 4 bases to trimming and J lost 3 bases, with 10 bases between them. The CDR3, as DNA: TGTGCCAGCAGCTCGGACATAAACTACGAGCAGTACTTC. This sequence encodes CASSSDINYEQYF.

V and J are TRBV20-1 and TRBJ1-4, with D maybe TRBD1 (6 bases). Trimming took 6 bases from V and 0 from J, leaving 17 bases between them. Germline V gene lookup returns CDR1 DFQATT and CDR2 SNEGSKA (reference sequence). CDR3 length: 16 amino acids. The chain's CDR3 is CSATLGTLATNEKLFF. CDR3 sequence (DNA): TGCAGTGCCACCTTAGGGACACTTGCAACTAATGAAAAACTGTTTTTT.

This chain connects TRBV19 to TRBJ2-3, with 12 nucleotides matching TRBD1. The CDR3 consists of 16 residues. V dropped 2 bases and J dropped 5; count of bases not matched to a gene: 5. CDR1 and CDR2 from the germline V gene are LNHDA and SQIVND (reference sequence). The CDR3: CASSIMGQGAIDTQYF. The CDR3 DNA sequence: TGTGCCAGTAGTATAATGGGACAGGGGGCGATAGATACGCAGTATTTT.

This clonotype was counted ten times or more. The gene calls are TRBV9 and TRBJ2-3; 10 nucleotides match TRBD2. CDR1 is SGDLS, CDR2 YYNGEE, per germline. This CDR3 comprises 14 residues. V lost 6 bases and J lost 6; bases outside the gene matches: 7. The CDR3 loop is CASTPSGRTDTQYF. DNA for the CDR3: TGTGCCAGCACCCCTAGCGGGAGAACGGATACGCAGTATTTT.

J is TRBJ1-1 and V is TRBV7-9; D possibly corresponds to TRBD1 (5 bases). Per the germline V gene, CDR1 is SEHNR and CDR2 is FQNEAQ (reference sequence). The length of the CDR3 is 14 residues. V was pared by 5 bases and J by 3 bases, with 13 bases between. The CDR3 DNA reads TGTGCCAGCAGCCTAGGGGTTATGGACACTGAAGCTTTCTTT. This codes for CASSLGVMDTEAFF.

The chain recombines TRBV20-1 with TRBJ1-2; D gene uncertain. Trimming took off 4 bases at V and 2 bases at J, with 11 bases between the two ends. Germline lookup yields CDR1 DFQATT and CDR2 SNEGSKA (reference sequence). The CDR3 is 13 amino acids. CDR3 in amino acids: CSATGKLNYGYTF. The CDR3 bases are TGCAGTGCTACTGGGAAACTCAACTATGGCTACACCTTC.

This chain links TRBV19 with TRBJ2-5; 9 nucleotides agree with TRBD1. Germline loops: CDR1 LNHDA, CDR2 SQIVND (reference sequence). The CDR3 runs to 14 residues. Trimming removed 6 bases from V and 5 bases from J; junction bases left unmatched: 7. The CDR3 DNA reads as TGTGCCAGTAGGCCACAGGGGGCGCGGGAGACCCAGTACTTC. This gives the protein CASRPQGARETQYF.

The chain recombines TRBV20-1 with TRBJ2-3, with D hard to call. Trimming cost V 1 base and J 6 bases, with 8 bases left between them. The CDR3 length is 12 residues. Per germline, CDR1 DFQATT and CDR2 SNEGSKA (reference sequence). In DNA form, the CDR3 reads TGCAGTGCTAGAGTTTATGGGGATACGCAGTATTTT. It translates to CSARVYGDTQYF.

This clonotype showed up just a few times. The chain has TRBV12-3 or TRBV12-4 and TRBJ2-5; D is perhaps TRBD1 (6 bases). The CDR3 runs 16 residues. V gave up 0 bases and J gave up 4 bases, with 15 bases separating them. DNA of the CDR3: TGTGCCAGCAGTTTAGCCCCCAACAGGGAAAGAGAGACCCAGTACTTC. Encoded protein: CASSLAPNRERETQYF.

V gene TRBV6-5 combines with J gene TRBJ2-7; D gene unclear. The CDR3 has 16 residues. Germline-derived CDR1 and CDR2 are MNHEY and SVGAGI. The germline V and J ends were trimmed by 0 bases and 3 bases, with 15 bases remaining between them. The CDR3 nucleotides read TGTGCCAGCAGTTACTCTCGGCCGTGGCGGTTCTACGAGCAGTACTTC. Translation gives CASSYSRPWRFYEQYF.

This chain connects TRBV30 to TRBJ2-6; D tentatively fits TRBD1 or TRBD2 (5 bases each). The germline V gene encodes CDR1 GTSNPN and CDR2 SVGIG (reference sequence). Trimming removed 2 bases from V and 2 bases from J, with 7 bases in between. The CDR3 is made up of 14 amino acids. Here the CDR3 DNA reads TGTGCCTGGAGTCTGGGGGCTGGGGCCAACGTCCTGACTTTC. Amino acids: CAWSLGAGANVLTF.

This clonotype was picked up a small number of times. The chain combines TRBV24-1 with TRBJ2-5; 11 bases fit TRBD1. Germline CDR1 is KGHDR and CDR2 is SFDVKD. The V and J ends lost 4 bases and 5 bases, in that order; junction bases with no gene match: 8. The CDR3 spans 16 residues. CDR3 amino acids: CATSEGKGTGGETQYF. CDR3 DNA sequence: TGTGCCACCAGTGAAGGCAAAGGGACAGGGGGGGAGACCCAGTACTTC.

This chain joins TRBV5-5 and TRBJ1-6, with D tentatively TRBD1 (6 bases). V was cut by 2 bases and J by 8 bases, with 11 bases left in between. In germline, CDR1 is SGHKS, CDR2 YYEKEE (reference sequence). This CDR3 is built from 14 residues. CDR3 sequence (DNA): TGTGCCAGCAGCTTACAGGGTCCGGATTCACCCCTCCACTTT. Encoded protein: CASSLQGPDSPLHF.

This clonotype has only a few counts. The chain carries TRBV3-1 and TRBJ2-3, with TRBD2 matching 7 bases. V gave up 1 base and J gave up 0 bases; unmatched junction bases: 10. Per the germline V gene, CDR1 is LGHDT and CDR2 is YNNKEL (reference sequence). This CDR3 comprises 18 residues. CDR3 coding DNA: TGTGCCAGCAGCCAAGTAACCGTGGGACTATCTAGCACAGATACGCAGTATTTT. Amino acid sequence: CASSQVTVGLSSTDTQYF.

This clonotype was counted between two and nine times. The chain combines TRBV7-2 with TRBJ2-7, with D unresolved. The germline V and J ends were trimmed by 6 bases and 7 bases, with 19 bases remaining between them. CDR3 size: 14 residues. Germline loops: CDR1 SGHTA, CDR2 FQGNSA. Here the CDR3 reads CASSKGLVGKEQYF. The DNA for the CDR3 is TGTGCCAGCAGTAAAGGTTTGGTGGGAAAGGAGCAGTACTTC.

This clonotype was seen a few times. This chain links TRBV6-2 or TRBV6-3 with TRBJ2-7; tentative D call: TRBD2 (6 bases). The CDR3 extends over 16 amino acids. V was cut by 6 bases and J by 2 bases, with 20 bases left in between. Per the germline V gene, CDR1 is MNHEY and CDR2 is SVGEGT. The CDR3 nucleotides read TGTGCCAGCAGCCGGCCGTTGGGACTCCAGACCTACGAGCAGTACTTC. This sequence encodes CASSRPLGLQTYEQYF.

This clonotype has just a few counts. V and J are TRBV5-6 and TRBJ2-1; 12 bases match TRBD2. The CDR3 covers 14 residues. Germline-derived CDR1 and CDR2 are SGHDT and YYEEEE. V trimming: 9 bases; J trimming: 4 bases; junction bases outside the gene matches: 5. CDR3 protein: CATSSGRGYNEQFF. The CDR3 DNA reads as TGTGCCACCTCTAGCGGGAGGGGGTACAATGAGCAGTTCTTC.

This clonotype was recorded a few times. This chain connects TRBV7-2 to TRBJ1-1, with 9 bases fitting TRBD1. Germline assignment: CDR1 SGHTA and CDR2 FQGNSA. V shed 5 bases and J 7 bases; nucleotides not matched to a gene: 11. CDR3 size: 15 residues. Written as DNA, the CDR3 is TGTGCCAGCAGCCGCATGGAGGGACAGGGATTTGAAGCTTTCTTT. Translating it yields CASSRMEGQGFEAFF.

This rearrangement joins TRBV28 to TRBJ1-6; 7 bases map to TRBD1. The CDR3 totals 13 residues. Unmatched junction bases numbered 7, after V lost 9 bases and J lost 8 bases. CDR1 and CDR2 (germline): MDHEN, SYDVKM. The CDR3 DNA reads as TGTGCCAGTACAGGGGCCCAGGATTCACCCCTCCACTTT. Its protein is CASTGAQDSPLHF.

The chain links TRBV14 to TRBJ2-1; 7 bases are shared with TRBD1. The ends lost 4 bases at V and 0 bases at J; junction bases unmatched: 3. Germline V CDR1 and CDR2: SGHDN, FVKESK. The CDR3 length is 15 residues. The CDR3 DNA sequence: TGTGCCAGCAGCCGACAGGGCCCCTCCTACAATGAGCAGTTCTTC. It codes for CASSRQGPSYNEQFF.

The DNA of the CDR3 is TGCAGCGTTCCGGCAACTAACTATGGCTACACCTTC. Its translation is CSVPATNYGYTF. The V call is TRBV29-1, the J call TRBJ1-2; D call uncertain. Per germline, CDR1 SQVTM and CDR2 ANQGSEA. The V and J ends lost 5 bases and 0 bases respectively, with 7 bases between them. This CDR3 is built from 12 residues.

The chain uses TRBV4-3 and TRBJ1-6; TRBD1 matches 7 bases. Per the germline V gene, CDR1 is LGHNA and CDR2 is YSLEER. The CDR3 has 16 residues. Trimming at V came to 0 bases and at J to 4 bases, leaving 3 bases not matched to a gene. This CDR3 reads CASSQDQGGYNSPLHF. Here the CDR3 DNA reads TGCGCCAGCAGCCAAGATCAGGGGGGGTATAATTCACCCCTCCACTTT.

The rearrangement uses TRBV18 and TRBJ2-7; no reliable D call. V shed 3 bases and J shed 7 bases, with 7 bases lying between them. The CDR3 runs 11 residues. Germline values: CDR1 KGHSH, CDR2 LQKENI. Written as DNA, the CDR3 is TGTGCCAGCTCACCCGTCTTAGAGCAGTACTTC. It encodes CASSPVLEQYF.

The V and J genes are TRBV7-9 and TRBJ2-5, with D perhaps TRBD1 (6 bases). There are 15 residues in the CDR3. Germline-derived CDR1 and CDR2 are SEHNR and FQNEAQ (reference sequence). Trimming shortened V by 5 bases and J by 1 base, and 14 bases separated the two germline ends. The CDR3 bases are TGTGCCAGCAGCCTGACAGGAGGAATCCAAGAGACCCAGTACTTC. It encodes CASSLTGGIQETQYF.

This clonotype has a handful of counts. CDR3 residues: CASNTGTWGPEQFF. CDR3 in DNA: TGTGCCAGCAACACCGGGACCTGGGGTCCTGAGCAGTTCTTC. The chain joins TRBV6-1 to TRBJ2-1; D possibly uses TRBD1 or TRBD2 (5 bases each). The germline V gene has CDR1 MNHNS and CDR2 SASEGT. V was clipped by 7 bases and J by 9 bases, with 19 bases between them. The CDR3 extends over 14 amino acids.